This note documents a single TCR beta chain sequence. Its antigen is not yet known. Per-nucleotide qualities are absent, and no much larger clonotype sits a single base away. These data belong to a study of CD8 T cells in Susac syndrome (dated by TCRdb to about 2019). About the full investigation: Repertoire sequencing was used to test whether CD8+ T cell activation and differentiation in Susac syndrome was antigen driven. General study outcomes and caveats: The TCR sequencing and HLA analysis was acknowledged to have included a relatively small number of individuals.

The V end loses 2 bases and the J end loses 4 bases, and a stretch of 8 bases separates them. CDR1 GTSNPN and CDR2 SVGIG are derived from the germline V gene (reference sequence). The CDR3 runs 13 residues from the cysteine to the phenylalanine. Only the CDR3 part of the read is kept: 39 bases, read in frame from the first base. RNA was extracted with the RNeasy kit and roughly 0.45 to 1 ug was reverse transcribed using random hexamers. The immunoSEQ multiplex PCR assay, which covers 54 Vbeta and 13 Jbeta segments, was used to amplify TCR beta CDR3 regions. PCR amplification bias was corrected by using a synthetic template baseline for primer optimization and computational correction. The original methods were these. Reads were annotated to V, D and J genes per IMGT and analyzed with immunoSEQ Analyzer, keeping only productive sequences. Clonality was calculated as one minus the Shannon entropy normalized by log2 of the number of productive unique sequences. Public and private clones were assessed among the 100 most prevalent clones of each patient and control. A clone was defined as Susac-specific if it was absent from the healthy and MS cohorts, from roughly 980 published viral clones and from other ImmuneACCESS disease sequences. TCRdb reanalyzed the raw reads on its own, using fastp at Q25 for trimming and MiXCR for clone calling, and kept in-frame beta chains. Identical CDR3 proteins give one entry, which carries the most common genes and DNA. TCRdb's processing, not the study's, gives the V and J calls here. In this sample the table shows over 150,000 distinct CDR3 sequences, nearly 95% of which occur a single time. The leading ten clones occupy about 0.096% of the sample.

Peripheral blood CD8+ and CD4+ T cells from healthy donors, Susac syndrome patients and multiple sclerosis patients were profiled by high-throughput TCR beta sequencing. The multiple sclerosis controls were treatment-naive patients whose relapsing-remitting disease, either stable or active, fulfilled the revised McDonald criteria. Bulk CD8+ and CD4+ T cells were purified magnetically by negative isolation, whereas CD8+ TEMRA cells were enriched by FACS. Blood was collected in EDTA tubes and processed within 24 hours, with PBMCs isolated through density gradient centrifugation. PBMCs destined for TCR sequencing were cryopreserved in liquid nitrogen and later thawed in a 37 °C water bath. Purity of sorted or isolated CD4+, CD8+ and CD8+ TEMRA cells was at least 90%.

The chain is made from TRBV30 and TRBJ2-2; the D gene cannot be resolved reliably. Input material: CD4+ T cells from PBMCs. This TCR was sampled from a human donor with multiple sclerosis. The sequence in DNA is TGTGCCTGGAGTCCGGACCTCACCGGGGAGCTGTTTTTT. Its protein product is CAWSPDLTGELFF.